The 9 T cell receptor beta chains reported below all come from one sample, sequenced in a study of cytomegalovirus exposure and HLA in healthy donors. Primers included in the PCR were 60 Vbeta and 13 Jbeta primers. Some clones are missing from TCRdb's copy, which holds only in-frame ones; the method was immunoSEQ multiplex PCR. The sample records about 160,000 clones, approximately 80% being singletons. The sample taken for sequencing was PBMCs. These receptors all stem from a woman under 40 in good health and CMV-seronegative.

The CDR3 protein is CASSLGPGNYNEQFF. In DNA, the CDR3 is TGCGCCAGCAGCTTGGGACCGGGGAACTACAATGAGCAGTTCTTC. V usage is TRBV5-1 and J usage is TRBJ2-1; D may be TRBD2 (5 bases). Trimming cost V 0 bases and J 3 bases, with 10 bases left between them. The CDR3 length is 15 residues. CDR1 is SGHRS, CDR2 YFSETQ, per germline.

The chain couples TRBV6-4 to TRBJ2-7; 11 nucleotides line up with TRBD2. V shed 4 bases, J shed 0 bases, and the junction held 2 bases outside the gene matches. The germline V gene encodes CDR1 MRHNA and CDR2 SNTAGT. This CDR3 spans 15 amino acids. Written as DNA, the CDR3 is TGTGCCAGCAGTGTTAGCGGGGGGGCCTCCTACGAGCAGTACTTC. Its protein product is CASSVSGGASYEQYF.

V and J are TRBV18 and TRBJ1-1; D uncertain. Germline values: CDR1 KGHSH, CDR2 LQKENI. V was cut by 1 base and J by 0 bases, with 18 bases left in between. The CDR3 has 18 amino acids. DNA for the CDR3: TGTGCCAGCTCACCACAGGTGGGCGCGGTCGGGATGAACACTGAAGCTTTCTTT. As protein: CASSPQVGAVGMNTEAFF. Combining the CDR3 with reference TRBV18 and TRBJ1-1 gives the whole variable domain NAGVMQNPRHLVRRRGQEARLRCSPMKGHSHVYWYRQLPEEGLKFMVYLQKENIIDESGMPKERFSAEFPKEGPSILRIQQVVRGDSAAYFCASSPQVGAVGMNTEAFFGQGTRLTVV.

The CDR3 here is CASSLKGFRDEKLFF. The CDR3 region has the DNA TGTGCCAGCAGCTTGAAGGGGTTTCGGGATGAAAAACTGTTTTTT. The rearrangement uses TRBV11-2 and TRBJ1-4; possible D gene TRBD1, 5 bases. There are 15 residues in the CDR3. Trimming took off 3 bases at V and 6 bases at J, with 14 bases between the two ends. CDR1 and CDR2 (germline): SGHAT, FQNNGV.

V gene TRBV23-1 combines with J gene TRBJ1-5; D is undetermined. TRBV23-1 is an open reading frame, and its role is uncertain. The V end lost 0 bases, the J end lost 11 bases, and 14 bases lay between the germline ends. There are 14 residues in the CDR3. CDR3 in amino acids: CASSQSWRVPAQHF. DNA of the CDR3: TGCGCCAGCAGTCAATCGTGGAGGGTCCCGGCCCAGCATTTT.

This clone showed up just a few times. This chain joins TRBV4-1 and TRBJ2-1, with TRBD2 as a possible D gene (5 bases). The CDR3 extends over 17 amino acids. Germline assignment: CDR1 MGHRA and CDR2 YSYEKL. Trimming took 1 base from V and 5 from J, leaving 18 bases between them. The CDR3 loop is CASSQGRTRVANNEQFF. CDR3 DNA: TGCGCCAGCAGCCAAGGACGAACGCGGGTGGCCAACAATGAGCAGTTCTTC.

This sequence joins TRBV19 and TRBJ2-1; a possible D gene is TRBD1 (5 bases). The CDR3 has 12 residues. Trimming removed 2 bases at V and 11 bases at J, with 10 bases between. Germline CDR1 and CDR2: LNHDA and SQIVND (reference sequence). In DNA, the CDR3 is TGTGCCAGTAGTATAAGGGGTGATCAGCAGTTCTTC. As protein: CASSIRGDQQFF. Together with reference TRBV19 and TRBJ2-1, the CDR3 gives the full variable domain: DGGITQSPKYLFRKEGQNVTLSCEQNLNHDAMYWYRQDPGQGLRLIYYSQIVNDFQKGDIAEGYSVSREKKESFPLTVTSAQKNPTAFYLCASSIRGDQQFFGPGTRLTVL.

This clone was seen more than once but under ten times. The chain combines TRBV11-2 with TRBJ2-5, with TRBD1 matching over 10 bases. CDR3 size: 15 residues. The J segment lost 5 bases and the V segment lost 6 bases, leaving 9 bases of the junction unmatched. Per the germline V gene, CDR1 is SGHAT and CDR2 is FQNNGV. The CDR3 sequence is CASRPGQGEVETQYF. The CDR3, as DNA: TGTGCCAGCAGACCAGGACAGGGGGAAGTGGAGACCCAGTACTTC.

The J gene is TRBJ1-1, the V gene TRBV10-3; the D gene is possibly TRBD1 (5 bases). V shed 5 bases and J shed 0 bases, with 16 bases lying between them. The CDR3 extends over 16 amino acids. Germline V lookup: CDR1 ENHRY, CDR2 SYGVKD. CDR3 nucleotide sequence: TGTGCCATCAGTCCGGGGGGATCTAGAATGAACACTGAAGCTTTCTTT. This encodes CAISPGGSRMNTEAFF.